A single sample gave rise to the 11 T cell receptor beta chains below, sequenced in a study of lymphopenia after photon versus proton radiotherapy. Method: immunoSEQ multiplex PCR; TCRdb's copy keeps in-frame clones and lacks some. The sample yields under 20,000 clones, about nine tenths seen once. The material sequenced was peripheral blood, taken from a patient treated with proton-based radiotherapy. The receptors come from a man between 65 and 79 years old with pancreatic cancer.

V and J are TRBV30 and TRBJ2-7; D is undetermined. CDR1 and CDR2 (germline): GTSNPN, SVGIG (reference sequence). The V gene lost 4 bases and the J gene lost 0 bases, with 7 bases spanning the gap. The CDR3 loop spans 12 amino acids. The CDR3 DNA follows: TGTGCCTGGAAAACAAACTCCTACGAGCAGTACTTC. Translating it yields CAWKTNSYEQYF.

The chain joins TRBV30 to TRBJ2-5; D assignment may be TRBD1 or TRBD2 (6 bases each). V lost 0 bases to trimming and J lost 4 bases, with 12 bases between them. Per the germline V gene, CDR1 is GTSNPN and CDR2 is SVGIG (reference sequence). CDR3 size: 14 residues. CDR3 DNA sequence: TGTGCCTGGAGTGTGGGGGGCCTCGGAGAGACCCAGTACTTC. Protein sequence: CAWSVGGLGETQYF.

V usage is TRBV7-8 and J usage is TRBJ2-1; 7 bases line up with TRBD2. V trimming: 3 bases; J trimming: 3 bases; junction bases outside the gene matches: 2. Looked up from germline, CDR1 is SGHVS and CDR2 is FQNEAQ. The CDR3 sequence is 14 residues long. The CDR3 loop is CASSLAGDYNEQFF. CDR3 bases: TGTGCCAGCAGCTTGGCGGGGGACTACAATGAGCAGTTCTTC.

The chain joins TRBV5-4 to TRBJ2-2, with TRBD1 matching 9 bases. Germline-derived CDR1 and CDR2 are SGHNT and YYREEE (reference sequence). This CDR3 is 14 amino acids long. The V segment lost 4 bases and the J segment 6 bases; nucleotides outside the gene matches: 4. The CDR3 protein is CASSAWTGAGELFF. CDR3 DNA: TGTGCCAGCAGCGCGTGGACAGGGGCCGGGGAGCTGTTTTTT. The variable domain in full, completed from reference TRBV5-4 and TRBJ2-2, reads ETGVTQSPTHLIKTRGQQVTLRCSSQSGHNTVSWYQQALGQGPQFIFQYYREEENGRGNFPPRFSGLQFPNYSSELNVNALELDDSALYLCASSAWTGAGELFFGEGSRLTVL.

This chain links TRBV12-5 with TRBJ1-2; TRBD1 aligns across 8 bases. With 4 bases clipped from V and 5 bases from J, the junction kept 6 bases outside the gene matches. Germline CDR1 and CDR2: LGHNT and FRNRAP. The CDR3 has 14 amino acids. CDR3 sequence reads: CASGSGTGRYGYTF. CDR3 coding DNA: TGTGCTAGTGGTTCCGGGACAGGACGTTATGGCTACACCTTC.

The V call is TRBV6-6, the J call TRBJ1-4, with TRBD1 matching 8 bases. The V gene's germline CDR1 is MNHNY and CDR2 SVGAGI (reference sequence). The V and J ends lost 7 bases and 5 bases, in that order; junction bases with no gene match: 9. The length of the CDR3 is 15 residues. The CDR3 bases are TGTGCCAGCATCGAAAGGACAGGGTCGAATGAAAAACTGTTTTTT. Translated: CASIERTGSNEKLFF.

CDR3 coding DNA: TGTGCCAGCAGTGAATTGCCCTCGGGGAGGGTAGAGAGCTACACCTTC. Protein product: CASSELPSGRVESYTF. V gene TRBV6-1 combines with J gene TRBJ1-2; D gene uncertain. Trimming removed 2 bases from V and 9 bases from J, with 22 bases in between. The CDR3 extends over 16 amino acids. CDR1 is MNHNS and CDR2 is SASEGT in the germline V gene.

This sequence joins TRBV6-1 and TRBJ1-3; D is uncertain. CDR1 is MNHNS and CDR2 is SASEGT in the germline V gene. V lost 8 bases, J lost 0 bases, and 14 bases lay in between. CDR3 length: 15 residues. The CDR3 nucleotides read TGTGCCAGCTGGGAGAGGACGTACTCTGGAAACACCATATATTTT. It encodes CASWERTYSGNTIYF.

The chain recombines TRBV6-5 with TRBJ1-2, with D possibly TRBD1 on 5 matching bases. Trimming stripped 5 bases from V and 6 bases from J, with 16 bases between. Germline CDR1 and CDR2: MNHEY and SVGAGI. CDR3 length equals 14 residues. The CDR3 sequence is CASSKGPERDGYTF. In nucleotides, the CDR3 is TGTGCCAGCAGTAAGGGACCGGAACGCGATGGCTACACCTTC.

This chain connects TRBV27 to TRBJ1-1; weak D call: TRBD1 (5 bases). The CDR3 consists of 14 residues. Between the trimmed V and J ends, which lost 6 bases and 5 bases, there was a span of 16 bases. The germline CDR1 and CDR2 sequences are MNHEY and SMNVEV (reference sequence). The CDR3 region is CASSQGRWGTEAFF. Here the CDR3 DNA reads TGTGCCAGCAGCCAAGGGAGGTGGGGGACTGAAGCTTTCTTT.

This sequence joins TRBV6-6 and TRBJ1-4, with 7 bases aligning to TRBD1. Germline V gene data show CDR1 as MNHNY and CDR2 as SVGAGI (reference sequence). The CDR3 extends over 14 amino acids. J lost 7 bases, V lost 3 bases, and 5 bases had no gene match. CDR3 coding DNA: TGTGCCAGCAGTTATGGGACAGATGTTGAAAAACTGTTTTTT. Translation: CASSYGTDVEKLFF.